A selection of T cell receptor beta chains follows, all from one sample in a study of blood T cell repertoires in COVID-19. Some clones are missing from TCRdb's copy, which holds only in-frame ones; the method was immunoSEQ multiplex PCR. The data contain 150,000 to 160,000 clones, around 80% of them singletons. Sequenced sample: peripheral blood. The receptors come from a man between 60 and 70 years old with acute or convalescent COVID-19. Each CDR3 is given with its conserved first and last residue. A D gene is named only where the DNA matches it firmly. Clone size is shown for a subset of rows, as once, few, many or a class of expanded clone.

V gene	J gene	D gene	clone size	CDR3 DNA	CDR3 protein
TRBV6-1	TRBJ2-2	-	once	TGTGCCAGCAGTGAAGTCGGGGTACCCGGGGAGCTGTTTTTT	CASSEVGVPGELFF
TRBV5-5	TRBJ2-4	-	-	TGTGCCAGCAGCCTGTCGTTTGACAGGCTCAAGTACTTC	CASSLSFDRLKYF
TRBV19	TRBJ1-5	-	once	TGTGCCAGTAGTATACGGCCCGGACAAGGGTGGCAGCCCCAGCATTTT	CASSIRPGQGWQPQHF
TRBV7-9	TRBJ2-1	-	once	TGTGCCAGCAGCTTAGTCGTGAGGCGTGGTGAGCAGTTCTTC	CASSLVVRRGEQFF
TRBV11-2	TRBJ2-1	TRBD2	-	TGTGCCAGCACCCTAGCGGGGGGGCAAAATGAGCAGTTCTTC	CASTLAGGQNEQFF
TRBV5-4	TRBJ2-1	TRBD2	-	TGTGCCAGCAGCTTGGGTGTGACTAGCGCGAGACAGGAGCAGTTCTTC	CASSLGVTSARQEQFF
TRBV7-9	TRBJ1-2	-	-	TGTGCCAGCGGGGGGATGCGGACACGTGGCTACACCTTC	CASGGMRTRGYTF
TRBV28	TRBJ1-4	-	-	TGTGCCAGCAGTTTTCAGGGTTCGCGTGAAAAACTGTTTTTT	CASSFQGSREKLFF
TRBV7-3	TRBJ1-1	-	few	TGTGCCAGCAGCTCACAGAGTAACACTGAAGCTTTCTTT	CASSSQSNTEAFF
TRBV24-1	TRBJ2-7	TRBD1	-	TGTGCCGCCCGGGACAGGGGCACCTACGAGCAGTACTTC	CAARDRGTYEQYF
TRBV10-1	TRBJ1-4	-	-	TGCGCCAGCATTGCGACAGATAATGAAAAACTGTTTTTT	CASIATDNEKLFF
TRBV6-2/TRBV6-3	TRBJ2-6	-	-	TGTGCCAGCAGTTACTCCCCGCGGGGGGCCAACGTCCTGACTTTC	CASSYSPRGANVLTF